This T cell receptor (beta chain) was observed in a study of T cell changes during pregnancy in multiple sclerosis. The method was immunoSEQ multiplex PCR; TCRdb's version includes in-frame clones alone and lacks a portion of them. The sample records approximately 28,000 clones, 70% to 90% being singletons. This TCR derives from a female donor with multiple sclerosis, enrolled in a pregnancy study. This specimen was CD8+ T cells from peripheral blood mononuclear cells, taken in the second trimester of pregnancy.

Written as DNA, the CDR3 is TGTGCCAGCAGTTTAAGGGGATCCACCTATGGCTACACCTTC. As protein: CASSLRGSTYGYTF. The rearrangement joins TRBV27 to TRBJ1-2, with TRBD1 as a possible D gene (5 bases). This CDR3 is built from 14 residues. Deletions cut 2 bases from V and 4 bases from J, with 11 bases between. In germline, CDR1 is MNHEY, CDR2 SMNVEV (reference sequence).